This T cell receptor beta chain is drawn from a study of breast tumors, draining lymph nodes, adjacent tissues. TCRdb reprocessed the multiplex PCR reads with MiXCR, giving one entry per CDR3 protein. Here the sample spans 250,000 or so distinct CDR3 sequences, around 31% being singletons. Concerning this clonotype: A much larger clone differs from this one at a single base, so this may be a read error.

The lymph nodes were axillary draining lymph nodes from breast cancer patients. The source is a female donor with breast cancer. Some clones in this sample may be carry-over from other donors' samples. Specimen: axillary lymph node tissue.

The CDR3 protein is CASSQGPLSTGELFF. The DNA for the CDR3 is TGTGCCAGCAGCCAAGGGCCCCTTAGCACCGGGGAGCTGTTTTTT. V gene TRBV6-5 combines with J gene TRBJ2-2; no reliable D call. With 6 bases removed from V and 4 bases from J, the gap between germline ends came to 15 bases. The CDR3 is 15 residues long. The germline CDR1 and CDR2 sequences are MNHEY and SVGAGI.